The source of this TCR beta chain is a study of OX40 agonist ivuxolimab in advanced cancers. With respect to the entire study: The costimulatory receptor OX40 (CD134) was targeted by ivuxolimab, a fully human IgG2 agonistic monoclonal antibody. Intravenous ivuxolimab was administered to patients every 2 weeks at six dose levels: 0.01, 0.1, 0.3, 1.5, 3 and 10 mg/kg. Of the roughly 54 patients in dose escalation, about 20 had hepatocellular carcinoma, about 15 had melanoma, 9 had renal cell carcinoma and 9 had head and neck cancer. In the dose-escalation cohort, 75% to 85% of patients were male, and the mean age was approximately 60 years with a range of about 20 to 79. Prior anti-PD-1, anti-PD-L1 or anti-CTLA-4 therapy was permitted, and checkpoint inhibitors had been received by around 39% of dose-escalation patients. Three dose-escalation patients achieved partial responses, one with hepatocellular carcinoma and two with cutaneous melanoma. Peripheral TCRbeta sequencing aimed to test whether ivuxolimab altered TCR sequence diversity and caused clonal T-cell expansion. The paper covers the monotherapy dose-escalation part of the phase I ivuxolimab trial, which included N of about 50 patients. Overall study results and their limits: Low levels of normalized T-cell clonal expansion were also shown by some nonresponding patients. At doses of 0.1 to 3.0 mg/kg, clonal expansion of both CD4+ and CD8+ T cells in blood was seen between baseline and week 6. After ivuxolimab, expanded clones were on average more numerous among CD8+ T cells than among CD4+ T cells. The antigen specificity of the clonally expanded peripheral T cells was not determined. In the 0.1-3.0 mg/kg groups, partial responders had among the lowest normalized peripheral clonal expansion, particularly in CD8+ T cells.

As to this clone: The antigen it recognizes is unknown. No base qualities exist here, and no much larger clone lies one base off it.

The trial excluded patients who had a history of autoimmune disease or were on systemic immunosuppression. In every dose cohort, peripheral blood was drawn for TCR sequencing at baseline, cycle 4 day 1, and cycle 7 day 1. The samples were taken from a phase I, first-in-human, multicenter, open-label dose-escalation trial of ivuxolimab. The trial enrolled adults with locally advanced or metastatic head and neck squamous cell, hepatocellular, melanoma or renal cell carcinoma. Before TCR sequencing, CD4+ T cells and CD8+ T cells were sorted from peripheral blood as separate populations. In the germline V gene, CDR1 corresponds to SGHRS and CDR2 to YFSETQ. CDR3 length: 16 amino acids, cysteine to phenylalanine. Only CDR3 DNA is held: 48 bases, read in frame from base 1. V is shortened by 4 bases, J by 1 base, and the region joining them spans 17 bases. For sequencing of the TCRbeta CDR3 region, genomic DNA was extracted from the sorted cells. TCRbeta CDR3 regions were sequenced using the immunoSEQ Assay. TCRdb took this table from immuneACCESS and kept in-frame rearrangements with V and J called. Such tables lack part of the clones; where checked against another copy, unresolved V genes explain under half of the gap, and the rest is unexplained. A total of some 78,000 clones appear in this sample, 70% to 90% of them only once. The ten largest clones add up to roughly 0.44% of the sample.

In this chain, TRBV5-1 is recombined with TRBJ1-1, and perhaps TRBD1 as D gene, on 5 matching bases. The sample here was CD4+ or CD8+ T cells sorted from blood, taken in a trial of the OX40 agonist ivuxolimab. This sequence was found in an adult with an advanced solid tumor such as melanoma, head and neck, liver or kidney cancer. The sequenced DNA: TGCGCCAGCAGCCCTCCGGCGGGGCAGGGGAACACTGAAGCTTTCTTT. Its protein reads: CASSPPAGQGNTEAFF. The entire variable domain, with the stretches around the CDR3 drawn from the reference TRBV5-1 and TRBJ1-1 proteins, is KAGVTQTPRYLIKTRGQQVTLSCSPISGHRSVSWYQQTPGQGLQFLFEYFSETQRNKGNFPGRFSGRQFSNSRSEMNVSTLELGDSALYLCASSPPAGQGNTEAFFGQGTRLTVV.